What follows are 29 T cell receptor beta chains derived from one specimen sequenced in a study of T cells after yellow fever vaccination. TCRdb redid the calling of the 5' RACE reads with MiXCR, one entry per CDR3 protein. Of more than 350,000 distinct CDR3 sequences listed, 11% were seen once; the top ten hold less than 20%. The specimen was PBMCs, collected on the day of the first yellow fever vaccination. Every receptor here comes from a man younger than 30 who received the YFV17D yellow fever vaccine.

This clonotype was counted between two and nine times. J is TRBJ2-7 and V is TRBV28; a possible D gene is TRBD1 (5 bases). Germline V gene data show CDR1 as MDHEN and CDR2 as SYDVKM. This CDR3 has 14 residues. The V end lost 5 bases, the J end lost 0 bases, and 11 bases lay between the germline ends. The CDR3 is CASSTRTPSYEQYF. DNA for the CDR3: TGTGCCAGCAGTACCCGGACACCCTCCTACGAGCAGTACTTC.

The V gene is TRBV27, the J gene TRBJ1-5; D uncertain. Germline CDR1 MNHEY, CDR2 SMNVEV (reference sequence). The V and J ends lost 7 bases and 0 bases respectively, with 10 bases between them. This CDR3 spans 14 amino acids. The CDR3 spells CASKAGNSNQPQHF. The CDR3 nucleotides are TGTGCCAGCAAGGCCGGGAATAGCAATCAGCCCCAGCATTTT.

This rearrangement joins TRBV5-1 to TRBJ2-1, with D maybe TRBD1 (6 bases). The CDR3 loop spans 13 amino acids. Germline CDR1 and CDR2: SGHRS and YFSETQ. Trimming took 4 bases from V and 3 from J, leaving 8 bases between them. CDR3 nucleotides: TGCGCCAGCAGCACGGACAGCTACAATGAGCAGTTCTTC. Its protein is CASSTDSYNEQFF.

This clonotype was seen a handful of times. This CDR3 reads CASSPMGLGETQYF. The CDR3, as DNA: TGTGCCAGCAGCCCGATGGGTCTAGGAGAGACCCAGTACTTC. This sequence joins TRBV7-2 and TRBJ2-5; no reliable D call. This CDR3 is 14 amino acids long. Between the trimmed V and J ends, which lost 5 bases and 4 bases, there was a span of 14 bases. From germline, CDR1 is SGHTA and CDR2 FQGNSA.

The chain combines TRBV19 with TRBJ2-1; 9 positions match TRBD1. V lost 6 bases and J lost 6; bases outside the gene matches: 9. The CDR3 is 15 amino acids. Germline V lookup: CDR1 LNHDA, CDR2 SQIVND (reference sequence). CDR3 coding DNA: TGTGCCAGTAGGGTCCAGACAGGGGGGGTCAATGAGCAGTTCTTC. Translation gives CASRVQTGGVNEQFF. Full variable domain (remainder filled in from reference TRBV19 and TRBJ2-1): DGGITQSPKYLFRKEGQNVTLSCEQNLNHDAMYWYRQDPGQGLRLIYYSQIVNDFQKGDIAEGYSVSREKKESFPLTVTSAQKNPTAFYLCASRVQTGGVNEQFFGPGTRLTVL.

Ten or more counts support this clonotype. This chain uses TRBV5-1 with TRBJ2-3, with TRBD1 matching 7 bases. Germline V lookup: CDR1 SGHRS, CDR2 YFSETQ. The V gene end was trimmed by 3 bases and the J gene end by 2 bases; junction bases not matched to a gene: 3. There are 14 residues in the CDR3. The CDR3 here is CASSSGTATDTQYF. CDR3 nucleotide sequence: TGCGCCAGCAGCTCAGGGACAGCCACAGATACGCAGTATTTT. Full variable domain (remainder filled in from reference TRBV5-1 and TRBJ2-3): KAGVTQTPRYLIKTRGQQVTLSCSPISGHRSVSWYQQTPGQGLQFLFEYFSETQRNKGNFPGRFSGRQFSNSRSEMNVSTLELGDSALYLCASSSGTATDTQYFGPGTRLTVL.

Regarding this clonotype: Relative to the germline gene, one junction end is altered; a read error may explain this. This chain joins TRBV10-3 and TRBJ2-3; a weak D match, TRBD1 (6 bases). From germline, CDR1 is ENHRY and CDR2 SYGVKD. The CDR3 is 13 residues long. The CDR3 sequence is CAISEGQTDTRYF. The CDR3 DNA follows: TGTGCCATCAGTGAGGGACAGACAGATACGCGGTATTTT.

This rearrangement joins TRBV14 to TRBJ1-2; 8 bases are shared with TRBD1. Trimming at V came to 2 bases and at J to 4 bases, leaving 3 bases not matched to a gene. This CDR3 is 14 amino acids long. Germline V CDR1 and CDR2: SGHDN, FVKESK. The CDR3 sequence is CASSQLGQGYGYTF. DNA of the CDR3: TGTGCCAGCAGCCAACTCGGACAGGGCTATGGCTACACCTTC.

This clonotype was observed a few times. This sequence joins TRBV28 and TRBJ2-5, with a weak D call TRBD1 (6 bases). The CDR3 is 16 residues long. CDR1 MDHEN and CDR2 SYDVKM come from the germline V gene. The V end lost 6 bases, the J end lost 2 bases, and 19 bases lay between the germline ends. The CDR3 spells CASSPTQGPAQETQYF. The DNA for the CDR3 is TGTGCCAGCAGCCCCACCCAGGGGCCAGCACAAGAGACCCAGTACTTC.

This clonotype has at least ten counts. The chain joins TRBV12-3 or TRBV12-4 to TRBJ2-3; D not resolved. Trimming cost V 5 bases and J 6 bases, with 12 bases left between them. The CDR3 length is 13 residues. CDR3 region: CASSRRPTDTQYF. The CDR3 DNA reads as TGTGCCAGCAGTCGCAGACCCACGGATACGCAGTATTTT.

The rearrangement uses TRBV3-1 and TRBJ2-1; 8 nucleotides align to TRBD2. The CDR3 extends over 16 amino acids. V shed 0 bases, J shed 9 bases, and the junction held 10 bases outside the gene matches. The germline CDR1 and CDR2 sequences are LGHDT and YNNKEL (reference sequence). CDR3 sequence: CASSQDGGLVGGEQFF. Written as DNA, the CDR3 is TGTGCCAGCAGCCAAGATGGGGGACTAGTAGGTGGTGAGCAGTTCTTC.

The V call is TRBV6-2 or TRBV6-3, the J call TRBJ2-7, with D hard to call. The CDR3 extends over 12 amino acids. The germline V gene has CDR1 MNHEY and CDR2 SVGEGT. V lost 11 bases to trimming and J lost 3 bases, with 14 bases between them. Here the CDR3 DNA reads TGTGCCCGTTGCGAGGACCGCTACGAGCAGTACGTC. Its protein is CARCEDRYEQYV.

This clonotype was picked up a small number of times. V gene TRBV5-5 combines with J gene TRBJ2-5; no firm D call. The V gene lost 1 base and the J gene lost 5 bases, with 9 bases spanning the gap. The CDR3 extends over 13 amino acids. Germline loops: CDR1 SGHKS, CDR2 YYEKEE (reference sequence). The CDR3 sequence: CASSLWLGETQYF. CDR3 sequence (DNA): TGTGCCAGCAGCTTGTGGCTAGGGGAGACCCAGTACTTC.

The table lists this clonotype with a few counts. The CDR3 region has the DNA TGCGCCAGCAGCTTGGGCGGATCTAGCAGGCAAGAGACCCAGTACTTC. This codes for CASSLGGSSRQETQYF. The chain uses TRBV5-1 and TRBJ2-5; D is possibly TRBD2 (5 bases). This CDR3 has 16 residues. Germline-derived CDR1 and CDR2 are SGHRS and YFSETQ. Trimming left V 0 bases short and J 2 bases short, with 14 bases between.

This clonotype was picked up a small number of times. This chain connects TRBV6-6 to TRBJ1-2; 7 positions match TRBD1. The CDR3 extends over 11 amino acids. CDR1 is MNHNY and CDR2 is SVGAGI in the germline V gene (reference sequence). Germline trimming cut 8 bases from V and 8 bases from J; bases unmatched to any gene: 5. The DNA of the CDR3 is TGTGCCAGCTCAGGGACAGACGGCTACACCTTC. Amino acid sequence: CASSGTDGYTF.

This clonotype was counted between two and nine times. The CDR3 DNA reads as TGCGCCAGCAGCTCCCTCGGGGAGCAGTACGTC. Translated, it gives CASSSLGEQYV. This chain joins TRBV5-1 and TRBJ2-7; the D is unclear. CDR3 length equals 11 residues. Germline V lookup: CDR1 SGHRS, CDR2 YFSETQ. Between the trimmed V and J ends, which lost 3 bases and 7 bases, there was a span of 8 bases.

This clonotype was seen more than once but under ten times. This sequence joins TRBV20-1 and TRBJ1-4; tentative D call: TRBD1 (6 bases). The V end was cut by 5 bases, the J end by 5 bases, with 15 bases between. This CDR3 has 14 residues. CDR1 is DFQATT, CDR2 SNEGSKA, per germline (reference sequence). The CDR3 region is CSALGRGRNEKLFF. CDR3 sequence (DNA): TGCAGTGCTTTAGGGCGGGGGCGGAATGAAAAACTGTTTTTT.

The table lists this clonotype with many counts. V gene TRBV24-1 combines with J gene TRBJ2-5; tentatively, D is TRBD1 (6 bases). The germline V gene encodes CDR1 KGHDR and CDR2 SFDVKD. Trimming shortened V by 4 bases and J by 3 bases, and 14 bases separated the two germline ends. This CDR3 contains 15 residues. The CDR3, as DNA: TGTGCCACCAGTGACGCTTCACAGGGTAAAGAGACCCAGTACTTC. Protein sequence: CATSDASQGKETQYF.

The chain recombines TRBV7-2 with TRBJ1-3, with D perhaps TRBD1 (6 bases). The CDR3 is 13 residues long. Germline CDR1 is SGHTA and CDR2 is FQGNSA. V was pared by 8 bases and J by 3 bases, with 11 bases between. This chain's CDR3 is CASRGGGGNTIYF. CDR3 sequence (DNA): TGTGCCAGCCGAGGGGGGGGTGGAAACACCATATATTTT.

V and J are TRBV6-5 and TRBJ2-7; D is undetermined. In germline, CDR1 is MNHEY, CDR2 SVGAGI. The CDR3 has 14 residues. V was pared by 3 bases and J by 1 base, with 10 bases between. CDR3 protein: CASSYSVGSYEQYF. CDR3 in DNA: TGTGCCAGCAGTTATTCCGTTGGTTCCTACGAGCAGTACTTC.

V usage is TRBV2 and J usage is TRBJ2-3, with D perhaps matching TRBD1 (6 bases). CDR1 is SNHLY and CDR2 is FYNNEI in the germline V gene. The CDR3 totals 12 residues. The V end was cut by 10 bases, the J end by 4 bases, with 12 bases between. CDR3 residues: CAISRGADTQYF. CDR3 nucleotides: TGTGCCATCTCCAGGGGCGCAGATACGCAGTATTTT.

The table lists this clonotype with a few counts. The chain couples TRBV2 to TRBJ2-2, with D maybe TRBD2 (6 bases). Trimming took 9 bases from V and 0 from J, leaving 20 bases between them. Germline-derived CDR1 and CDR2 are SNHLY and FYNNEI. The length of the CDR3 is 17 residues. CDR3 DNA sequence: TGTGCCAGTATCCGGGACTTCCTGAACGCGAACACCGGGGAGCTGTTTTTT. The encoded protein is CASIRDFLNANTGELFF.

The chain joins TRBV18 to TRBJ1-1; D gene unclear. Deletions cut 3 bases from V and 6 bases from J, with 14 bases between. The CDR3 runs to 14 residues. In germline, CDR1 is KGHSH, CDR2 LQKENI. Here the CDR3 DNA reads TGTGCCAGCTCACCTGAGGCCGTCGTAGCTGAAGCTTTCTTT. It yields the protein CASSPEAVVAEAFF.

The CDR3 sequence: CASSFGQGVAYNSPLHF. The CDR3 region has the DNA TGTGCCAGCAGCTTCGGACAGGGGGTAGCCTATAATTCACCCCTCCACTTT. V is TRBV7-8 and J is TRBJ1-6; 10 bases line up with TRBD1. The trim removed 3 bases at V and 2 bases at J, leaving 4 bases unmatched. In germline, CDR1 is SGHVS, CDR2 FQNEAQ. The CDR3 runs 17 residues.

This clonotype was observed many times. The chain joins TRBV7-8 to TRBJ2-3; 11 bases match TRBD2. This CDR3 has 15 amino acids. V gave up 1 base and J gave up 5 bases; unmatched junction bases: 2. Germline assignment: CDR1 SGHVS and CDR2 FQNEAQ. The CDR3 region is CASSLGLAGGDTQYF. The CDR3 bases are TGTGCCAGCAGCTTAGGTCTAGCGGGGGGAGATACGCAGTATTTT.

On this clonotype itself: A much larger clone differs by one base, so this may be a read error. This chain uses TRBV12-3 or TRBV12-4 with TRBJ1-6; TRBD1 is a possible D gene (6 bases). CDR3 length: 14 amino acids. Trimming removed 3 bases at V and 10 bases at J, with 13 bases between. DNA for the CDR3: TGTGCCAGCAGTTTTTCAGGGGCGAGGTCACCCCTCCACTTT. Protein: CASSFSGARSPLHF.

V is TRBV27 and J is TRBJ1-1, with a weak D call TRBD1 (5 bases). The CDR3 contains 16 residues. Between the trimmed V and J ends, which lost 4 bases and 0 bases, there was a span of 15 bases. Per the germline V gene, CDR1 is MNHEY and CDR2 is SMNVEV (reference sequence). CDR3 residues: CASSSFQRGVNTEAFF. The CDR3 DNA is TGTGCCAGCAGTTCATTTCAAAGGGGAGTGAACACTGAAGCTTTCTTT.

This clonotype has just a few counts. This rearrangement joins TRBV6-5 to TRBJ2-5, with TRBD1 as a possible D gene (5 bases). There are 13 residues in the CDR3. Germline V lookup: CDR1 MNHEY, CDR2 SVGAGI. The ends were cut back, 4 bases at V and 10 bases at J, with 16 bases in the middle. Here the CDR3 DNA reads TGTGCCAGCAGTTCCAGGACATCTCCGAGCCAGTACTTC. This codes for CASSSRTSPSQYF.

The rearrangement links TRBV7-2 to TRBJ2-3; D remains ambiguous. V was pared by 3 bases and J by 4 bases, with 5 bases between. The CDR3 contains 12 residues. Germline CDR1 is SGHTA and CDR2 is FQGNSA. Here the CDR3 reads CASSLFADTQYF. CDR3 in DNA: TGTGCCAGCAGCTTGTTTGCAGATACGCAGTATTTT.